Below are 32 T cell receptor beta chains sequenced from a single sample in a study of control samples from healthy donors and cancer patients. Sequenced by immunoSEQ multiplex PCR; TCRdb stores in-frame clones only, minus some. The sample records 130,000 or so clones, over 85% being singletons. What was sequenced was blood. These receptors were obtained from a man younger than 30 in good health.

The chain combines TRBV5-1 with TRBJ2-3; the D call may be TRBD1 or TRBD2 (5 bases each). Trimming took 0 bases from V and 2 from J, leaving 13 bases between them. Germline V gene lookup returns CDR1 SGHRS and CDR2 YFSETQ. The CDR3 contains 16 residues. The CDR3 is CASSLEWDGVTDTQYF. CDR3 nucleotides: TGCGCCAGCAGCTTGGAATGGGACGGGGTCACAGATACGCAGTATTTT. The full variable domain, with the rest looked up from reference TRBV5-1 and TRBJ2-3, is KAGVTQTPRYLIKTRGQQVTLSCSPISGHRSVSWYQQTPGQGLQFLFEYFSETQRNKGNFPGRFSGRQFSNSRSEMNVSTLELGDSALYLCASSLEWDGVTDTQYFGPGTRLTVL.

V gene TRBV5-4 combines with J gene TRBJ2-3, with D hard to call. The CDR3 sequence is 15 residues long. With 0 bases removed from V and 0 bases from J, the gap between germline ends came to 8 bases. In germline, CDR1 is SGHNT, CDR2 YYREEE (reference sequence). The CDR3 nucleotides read TGTGCCAGCAGCTTGGGGGCAGAGAGCACAGATACGCAGTATTTT. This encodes CASSLGAESTDTQYF. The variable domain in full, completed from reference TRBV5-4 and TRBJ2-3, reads ETGVTQSPTHLIKTRGQQVTLRCSSQSGHNTVSWYQQALGQGPQFIFQYYREEENGRGNFPPRFSGLQFPNYSSELNVNALELDDSALYLCASSLGAESTDTQYFGPGTRLTVL.

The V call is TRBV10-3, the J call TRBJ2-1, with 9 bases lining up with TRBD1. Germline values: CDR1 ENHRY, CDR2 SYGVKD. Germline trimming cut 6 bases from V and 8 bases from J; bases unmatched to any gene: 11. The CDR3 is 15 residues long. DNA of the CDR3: TGTGCCATCAGGGACAGGGGTACTGGGATCGATGAGCAGTTCTTC. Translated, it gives CAIRDRGTGIDEQFF.

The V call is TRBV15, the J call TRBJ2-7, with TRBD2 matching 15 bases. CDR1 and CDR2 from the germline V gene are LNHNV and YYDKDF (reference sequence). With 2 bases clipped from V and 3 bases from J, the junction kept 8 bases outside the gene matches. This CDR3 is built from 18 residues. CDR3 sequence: CATSRYGLAGGPRYEQYF. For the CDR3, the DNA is TGTGCCACCAGCAGATACGGACTAGCGGGGGGGCCCCGCTACGAGCAGTACTTC.

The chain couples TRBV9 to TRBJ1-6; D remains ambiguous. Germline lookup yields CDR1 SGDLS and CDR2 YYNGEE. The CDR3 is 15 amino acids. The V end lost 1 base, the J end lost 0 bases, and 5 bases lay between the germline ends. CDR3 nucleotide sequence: TGTGCCAGCAGCGTATCGAGCTCCTATAATTCACCCCTCCACTTT. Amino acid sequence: CASSVSSSYNSPLHF.

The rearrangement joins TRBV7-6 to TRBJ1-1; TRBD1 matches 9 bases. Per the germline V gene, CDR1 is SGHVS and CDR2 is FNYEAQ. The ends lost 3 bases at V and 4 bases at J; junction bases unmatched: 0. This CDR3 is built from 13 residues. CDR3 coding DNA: TGTGCCAGCAGCTTGACAGGGGGCACTGAAGCTTTCTTT. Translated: CASSLTGGTEAFF.

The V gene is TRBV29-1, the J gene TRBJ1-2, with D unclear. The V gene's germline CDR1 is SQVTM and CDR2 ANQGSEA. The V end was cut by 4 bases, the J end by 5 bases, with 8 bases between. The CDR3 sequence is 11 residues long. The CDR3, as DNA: TGCAGCGTTGCTGTGAGTTATGGCTACACCTTC. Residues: CSVAVSYGYTF.

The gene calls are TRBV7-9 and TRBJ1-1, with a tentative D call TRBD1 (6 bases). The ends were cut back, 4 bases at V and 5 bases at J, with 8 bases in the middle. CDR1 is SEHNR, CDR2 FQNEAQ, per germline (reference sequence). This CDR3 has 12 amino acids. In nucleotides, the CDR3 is TGTGCCAGCAGCTCACAGGGTACTGAAGCTTTCTTT. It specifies CASSSQGTEAFF.

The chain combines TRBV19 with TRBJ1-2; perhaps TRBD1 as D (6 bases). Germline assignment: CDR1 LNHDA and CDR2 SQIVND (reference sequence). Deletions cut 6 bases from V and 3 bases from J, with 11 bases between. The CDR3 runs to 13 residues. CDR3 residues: CASRTRGDYGYTF. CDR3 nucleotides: TGTGCCAGTAGGACCAGGGGTGACTATGGCTACACCTTC.

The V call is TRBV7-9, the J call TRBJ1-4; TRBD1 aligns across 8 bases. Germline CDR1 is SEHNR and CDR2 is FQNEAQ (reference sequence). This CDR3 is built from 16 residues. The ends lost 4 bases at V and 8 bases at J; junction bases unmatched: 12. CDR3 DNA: TGTGCCAGCAGCTACCGACAGGGGCCACCCCGGGAAAAACTGTTTTTT. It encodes CASSYRQGPPREKLFF.

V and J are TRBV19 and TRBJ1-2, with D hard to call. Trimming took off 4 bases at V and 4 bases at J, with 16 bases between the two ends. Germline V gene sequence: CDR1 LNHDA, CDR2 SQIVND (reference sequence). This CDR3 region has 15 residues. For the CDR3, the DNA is TGTGCCAGTAGTACCCAGGCATCTACCAGCTATGGCTACACCTTC. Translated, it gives CASSTQASTSYGYTF. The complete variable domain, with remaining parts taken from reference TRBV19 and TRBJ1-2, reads DGGITQSPKYLFRKEGQNVTLSCEQNLNHDAMYWYRQDPGQGLRLIYYSQIVNDFQKGDIAEGYSVSREKKESFPLTVTSAQKNPTAFYLCASSTQASTSYGYTFGSGTRLTVV.

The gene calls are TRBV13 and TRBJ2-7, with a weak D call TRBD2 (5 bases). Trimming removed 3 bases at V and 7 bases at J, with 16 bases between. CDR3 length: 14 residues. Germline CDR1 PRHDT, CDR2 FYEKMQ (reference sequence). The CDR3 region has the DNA TGTGCCAGCAGCTTGAAGCGGAGAGCGGTAGAGCAGTACTTC. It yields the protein CASSLKRRAVEQYF.

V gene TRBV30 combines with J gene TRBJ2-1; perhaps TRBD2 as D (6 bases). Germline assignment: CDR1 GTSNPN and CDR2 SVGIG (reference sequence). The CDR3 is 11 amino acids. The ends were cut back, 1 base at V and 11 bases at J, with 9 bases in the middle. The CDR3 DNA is TGTGCCTGGAGTGGACTAGGACAGCAGTTCTTC. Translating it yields CAWSGLGQQFF. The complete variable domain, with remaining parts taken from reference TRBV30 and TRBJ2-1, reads SQTIHQWPATLVQPVGSPLSLECTVEGTSNPNLYWYRQAAGRGLQLLFYSVGIGQISSEVPQNLSASRPQDRQFILSSKKLLLSDSGFYLCAWSGLGQQFFGPGTRLTVL.

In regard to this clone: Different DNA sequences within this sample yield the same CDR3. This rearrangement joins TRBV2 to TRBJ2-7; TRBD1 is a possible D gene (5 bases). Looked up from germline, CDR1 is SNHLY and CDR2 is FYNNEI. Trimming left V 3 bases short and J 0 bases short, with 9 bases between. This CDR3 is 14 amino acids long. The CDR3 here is CASSDQGSSYEQYF. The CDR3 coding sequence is TGTGCCAGCAGTGACCAGGGAAGCTCCTACGAGCAGTACTTC.

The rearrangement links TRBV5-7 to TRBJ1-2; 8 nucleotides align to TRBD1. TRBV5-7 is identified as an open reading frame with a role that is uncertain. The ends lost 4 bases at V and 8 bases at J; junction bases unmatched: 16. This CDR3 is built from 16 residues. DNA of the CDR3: TGTGCCAGCAGCACACCGGGACAGGATTCCCTGAAAGGCTACACCTTC. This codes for CASSTPGQDSLKGYTF.

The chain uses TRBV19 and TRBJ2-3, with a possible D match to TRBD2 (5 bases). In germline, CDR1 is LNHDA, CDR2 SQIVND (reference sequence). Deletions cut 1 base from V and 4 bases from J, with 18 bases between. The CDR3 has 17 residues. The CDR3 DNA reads TGTGCCAGTAGTATAGGCCGGACTTCCACGGCCGCAGATACGCAGTATTTT. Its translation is CASSIGRTSTAADTQYF.

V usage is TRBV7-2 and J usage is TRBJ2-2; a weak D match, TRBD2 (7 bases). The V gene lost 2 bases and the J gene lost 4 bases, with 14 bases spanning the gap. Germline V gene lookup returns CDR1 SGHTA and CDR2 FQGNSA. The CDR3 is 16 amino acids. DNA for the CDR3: TGTGCCAGCAGCTTAAAGGGGGGGGCGACCACCGGGGAGCTGTTTTTT. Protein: CASSLKGGATTGELFF.

The CDR3 loop reads CANMFTQGPLNTEAFF. CDR3 in DNA: TGTGCCAACATGTTCACCCAGGGGCCCCTGAACACTGAAGCTTTCTTT. The J gene is TRBJ1-1, the V gene TRBV27, with D perhaps matching TRBD1 (6 bases). Germline V gives CDR1 MNHEY, CDR2 SMNVEV (reference sequence). Trimming cost V 10 bases and J 0 bases, with 21 bases left between them. CDR3 length equals 16 residues.

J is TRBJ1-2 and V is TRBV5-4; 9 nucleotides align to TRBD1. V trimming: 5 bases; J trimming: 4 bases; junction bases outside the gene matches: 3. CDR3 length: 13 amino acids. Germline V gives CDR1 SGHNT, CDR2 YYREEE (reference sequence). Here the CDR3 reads CASRPGQGYGYTF. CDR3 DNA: TGTGCCAGCAGGCCGGGACAGGGCTATGGCTACACCTTC.

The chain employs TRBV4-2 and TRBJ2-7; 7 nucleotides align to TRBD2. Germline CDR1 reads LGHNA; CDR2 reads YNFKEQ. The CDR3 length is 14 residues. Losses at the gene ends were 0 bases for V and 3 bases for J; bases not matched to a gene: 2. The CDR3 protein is CASSQEPSGYEQYF. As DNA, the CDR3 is TGTGCCAGCAGCCAAGAACCTAGCGGCTACGAGCAGTACTTC.

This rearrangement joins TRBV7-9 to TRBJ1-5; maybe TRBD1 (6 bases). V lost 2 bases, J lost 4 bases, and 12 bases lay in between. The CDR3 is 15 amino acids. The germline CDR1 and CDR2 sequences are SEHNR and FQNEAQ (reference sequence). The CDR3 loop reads CASSLSGQSNQPQHF. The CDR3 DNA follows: TGTGCCAGCAGCTTATCCGGACAGTCGAATCAGCCCCAGCATTTT. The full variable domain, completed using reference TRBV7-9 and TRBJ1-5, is DTGVSQNPRHKITKRGQNVTFRCDPISEHNRLYWYRQTLGQGPEFLTYFQNEAQLEKSRLLSDRFSAERPKGSFSTLEIQRTEQGDSAMYLCASSLSGQSNQPQHFGDGTRLSIL.

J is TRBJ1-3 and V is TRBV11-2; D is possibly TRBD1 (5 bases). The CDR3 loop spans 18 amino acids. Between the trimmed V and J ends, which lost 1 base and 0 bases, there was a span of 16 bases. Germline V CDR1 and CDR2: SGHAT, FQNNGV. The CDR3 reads CASSLVSVGTGSGNTIYF. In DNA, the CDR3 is TGTGCCAGCAGCTTAGTTTCGGTGGGGACGGGCTCTGGAAACACCATATATTTT.

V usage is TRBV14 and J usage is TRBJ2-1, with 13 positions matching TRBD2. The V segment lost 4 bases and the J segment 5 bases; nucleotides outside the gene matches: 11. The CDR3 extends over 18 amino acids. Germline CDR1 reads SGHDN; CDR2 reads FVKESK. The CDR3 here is CASSPLFRTSGGNNEQFF. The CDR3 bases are TGTGCCAGCAGCCCCCTTTTCAGGACTAGCGGGGGAAACAATGAGCAGTTCTTC.

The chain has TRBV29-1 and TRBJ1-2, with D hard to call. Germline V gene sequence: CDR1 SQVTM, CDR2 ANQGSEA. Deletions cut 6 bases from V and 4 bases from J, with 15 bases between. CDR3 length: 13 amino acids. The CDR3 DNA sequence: TGCAGCGTGACCAGTCCGGTGTCCTATGGCTACACCTTC. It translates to CSVTSPVSYGYTF. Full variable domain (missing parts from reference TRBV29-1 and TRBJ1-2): SAVISQKPSRDICQRGTSLTIQCQVDSQVTMMFWYRQQPGQSLTLIATANQGSEATYESGFVIDKFPISRPNLTFSTLTVSNMSPEDSSIYLCSVTSPVSYGYTFGSGTRLTVV.

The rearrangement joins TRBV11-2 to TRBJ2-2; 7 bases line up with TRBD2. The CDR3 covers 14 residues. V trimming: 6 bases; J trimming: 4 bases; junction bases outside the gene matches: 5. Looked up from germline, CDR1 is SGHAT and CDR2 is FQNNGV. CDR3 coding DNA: TGTGCCAGCAGTCGGGGGGTAGGCACCGGGGAGCTGTTTTTT. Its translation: CASSRGVGTGELFF. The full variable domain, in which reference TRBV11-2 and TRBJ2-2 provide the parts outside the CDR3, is EAGVAQSPRYKIIEKRQSVAFWCNPISGHATLYWYQQILGQGPKLLIQFQNNGVVDDSQLPKDRFSAERLKGVDSTLKIQPAKLEDSAVYLCASSRGVGTGELFFGEGSRLTVL.

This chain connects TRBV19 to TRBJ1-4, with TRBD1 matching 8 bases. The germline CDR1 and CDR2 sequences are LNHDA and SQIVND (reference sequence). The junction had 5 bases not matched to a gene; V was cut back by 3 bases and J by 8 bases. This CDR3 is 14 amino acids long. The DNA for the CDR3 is TGTGCCAGTAGTATTCAGGGGGCTGGAGAAAAACTGTTTTTT. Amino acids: CASSIQGAGEKLFF.

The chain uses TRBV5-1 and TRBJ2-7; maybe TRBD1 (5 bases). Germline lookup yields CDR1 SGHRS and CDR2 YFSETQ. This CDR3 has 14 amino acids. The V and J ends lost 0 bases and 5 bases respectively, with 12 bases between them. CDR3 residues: CASSLAVGVNEQYF. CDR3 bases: TGCGCCAGCAGCTTGGCCGTAGGGGTAAACGAGCAGTACTTC.

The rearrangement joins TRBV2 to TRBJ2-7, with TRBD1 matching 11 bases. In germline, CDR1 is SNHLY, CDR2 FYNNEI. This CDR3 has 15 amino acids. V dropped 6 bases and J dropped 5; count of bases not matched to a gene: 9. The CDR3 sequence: CASRAPGQGVHEQYF. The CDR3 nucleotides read TGTGCCAGCAGGGCACCGGGACAGGGGGTACACGAGCAGTACTTC.

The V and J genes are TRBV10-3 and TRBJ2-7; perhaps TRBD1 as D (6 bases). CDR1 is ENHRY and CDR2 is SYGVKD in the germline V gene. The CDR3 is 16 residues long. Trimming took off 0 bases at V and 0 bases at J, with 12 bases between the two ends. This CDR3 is CAISESGALTSYEQYF. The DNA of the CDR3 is TGTGCCATCAGTGAGTCGGGGGCACTAACCTCCTACGAGCAGTACTTC.

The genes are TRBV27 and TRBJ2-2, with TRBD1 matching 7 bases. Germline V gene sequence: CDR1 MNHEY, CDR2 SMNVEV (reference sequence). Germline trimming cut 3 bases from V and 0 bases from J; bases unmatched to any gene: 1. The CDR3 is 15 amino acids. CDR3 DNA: TGTGCCAGCAGTTTTGGGACAGCGAACACCGGGGAGCTGTTTTTT. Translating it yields CASSFGTANTGELFF.

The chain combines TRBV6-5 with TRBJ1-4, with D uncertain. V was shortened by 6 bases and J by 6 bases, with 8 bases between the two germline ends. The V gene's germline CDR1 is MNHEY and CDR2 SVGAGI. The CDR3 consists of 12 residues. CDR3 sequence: CASSRTDEKLFF. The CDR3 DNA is TGTGCCAGCAGCCGTACAGATGAAAAACTGTTTTTT.

The CDR3, as DNA: TGCGCCAGCGGCTCTACCCCGACAGGGATCAATCAGCCCCAGCATTTT. This translates into CASGSTPTGINQPQHF. This chain uses TRBV23-1 with TRBJ1-5, with TRBD1 matching over 7 bases. TRBV23-1 is an ORF for which the function is uncertain. This CDR3 is built from 16 residues. V was pared by 8 bases and J by 3 bases, with 13 bases of the junction left unmatched.